These 11 T cell receptor beta chains were all obtained from the same sample, sequenced in a study of response to subunit inactivated influenza vaccine. Each CDR3 protein is one row after TCRdb ran MiXCR on the RT-PCR reads. The sample carries around 790,000 distinct CDR3 sequences, about 20% recorded once. The sample consisted of PBMCs from blood, taken 5 days after vaccination. These receptors were obtained from a man aged 50 or older who received an inactivated influenza vaccine.

As to this clonotype: Relative to the germline gene, one junction end is altered; a read error may explain this. The V and J genes are TRBV7-9 and TRBJ2-7; maybe TRBD2 (5 bases). This CDR3 has 13 residues. In germline, CDR1 is SEHNR, CDR2 FQNEAQ (reference sequence). CDR3 nucleotides: TGTACCAGCAGCTTAGTTTCCGGGGTTGAGCAGTACTTC. Encoded protein: CTSSLVSGVEQYF.

This clonotype occurred a few times. In nucleotides, the CDR3 is TGCAGTGCTAGAGAGGGACAGGGAGAGACCCAGTACTTC. Residues: CSAREGQGETQYF. The gene calls are TRBV20-1 and TRBJ2-5, with TRBD1 identical over 9 bases. Trimming took 0 bases from V and 4 from J; bases not matched to a gene: 0. The CDR3 runs to 13 residues. CDR1 DFQATT and CDR2 SNEGSKA come from the germline V gene (reference sequence).

This sequence joins TRBV5-1 and TRBJ2-7; the D gene could be TRBD1 or TRBD2 (5 bases each). Germline assignment: CDR1 SGHRS and CDR2 YFSETQ. V shed 5 bases and J shed 0 bases, with 15 bases lying between them. The CDR3 has 15 residues. The CDR3 DNA follows: TGCGCCAGCAGACCCAGCGGACAAGCCTCCTACGAGCAGTACTTC. Translated: CASRPSGQASYEQYF. The variable domain in full, completed from reference TRBV5-1 and TRBJ2-7, reads KAGVTQTPRYLIKTRGQQVTLSCSPISGHRSVSWYQQTPGQGLQFLFEYFSETQRNKGNFPGRFSGRQFSNSRSEMNVSTLELGDSALYLCASRPSGQASYEQYFGPGTRLTVT.

The rearrangement uses TRBV16 and TRBJ2-5; D is tentatively TRBD1 or TRBD2 (6 bases each). The germline V gene has CDR1 KGHSY and CDR2 FQNENV. This CDR3 is 15 amino acids long. With 4 bases removed from V and 2 bases from J, the gap between germline ends came to 14 bases. As DNA, the CDR3 is TGTGCCAGCAGCCCCTTGAGGGGGGCACAAGAGACCCAGTACTTC. As protein: CASSPLRGAQETQYF.

This clonotype was recorded once. The chain couples TRBV5-1 to TRBJ2-2; a possible D gene is TRBD1 (6 bases). Germline loops: CDR1 SGHRS, CDR2 YFSETQ. V dropped 0 bases and J dropped 10 bases, with 13 bases sitting between them. This CDR3 contains 14 residues. This chain's CDR3 is CASSLEQGRSELFF. The CDR3, as DNA: TGCGCCAGCAGCTTGGAACAGGGACGGTCGGAGCTGTTTTTT.

The table lists this clonotype with many counts. V usage is TRBV4-3 and J usage is TRBJ2-7, with D perhaps matching TRBD1 or TRBD2 (5 bases each). The V end lost 0 bases, the J end lost 4 bases, and 19 bases lay between the germline ends. Germline V lookup: CDR1 LGHNA, CDR2 YSLEER. The CDR3 spans 17 residues. In DNA, the CDR3 is TGCGCCAGCAGCCAAGACGGGACCGGGACCAAGATTTACGAGCAGTACTTC. Translating gives CASSQDGTGTKIYEQYF.

V is TRBV5-1 and J is TRBJ1-5, with TRBD1 as a possible D gene (6 bases). The length of the CDR3 is 16 residues. Looked up from germline, CDR1 is SGHRS and CDR2 is YFSETQ. Between the trimmed V and J ends, which lost 3 bases and 6 bases, there was a span of 19 bases. CDR3 in amino acids: CASSYGRGPYPQPQHF. CDR3 bases: TGCGCCAGCAGCTACGGACGGGGGCCTTACCCTCAGCCCCAGCATTTT. Complete variable domain (other parts from reference TRBV5-1 and TRBJ1-5): KAGVTQTPRYLIKTRGQQVTLSCSPISGHRSVSWYQQTPGQGLQFLFEYFSETQRNKGNFPGRFSGRQFSNSRSEMNVSTLELGDSALYLCASSYGRGPYPQPQHFGDGTRLSIL.

The sample holds a few counts of this clonotype. This chain uses TRBV12-3 or TRBV12-4 with TRBJ2-7; the D gene is possibly TRBD1 (5 bases). This CDR3 has 15 residues. Trimming took off 2 bases at V and 7 bases at J, with 18 bases between the two ends. As DNA, the CDR3 is TGTGCCAGCAGTTTATCGGCAGGGTCAGTTTTTGAGCAGTACTTC. It yields the protein CASSLSAGSVFEQYF.

The chain carries TRBV20-1 and TRBJ2-2; D is perhaps TRBD1 (5 bases). Trimming took off 0 bases at V and 3 bases at J, with 11 bases between the two ends. The CDR3 is 15 residues long. CDR1 and CDR2 from the germline V gene are DFQATT and SNEGSKA (reference sequence). The CDR3 reads CSARDLRVDTGELFF. The CDR3 nucleotides are TGCAGTGCTAGAGATCTCAGGGTCGACACCGGGGAGCTGTTTTTT.

The genes are TRBV6-2 or TRBV6-3 and TRBJ2-3, with 14 bases identical to TRBD2. The CDR3 length is 20 residues. The V segment lost 2 bases and the J segment 3 bases; nucleotides outside the gene matches: 13. CDR1 and CDR2 (germline): MNHEY, SVGEGT. The CDR3: CASSYPPRLAGGRVTDTQYF. DNA for the CDR3: TGTGCCAGCAGTTACCCCCCAAGACTAGCGGGGGGGAGAGTGACAGATACGCAGTATTTT.

The chain is built from TRBV6-1 and TRBJ2-3; the D gene could be TRBD1 or TRBD2 (5 bases each). Germline V gene lookup returns CDR1 MNHNS and CDR2 SASEGT. This CDR3 contains 14 residues. V was pared by 6 bases and J by 3 bases, with 13 bases between. The CDR3 sequence: CASRGPSGTDTQYF. Written as DNA, the CDR3 is TGTGCCAGCAGGGGACCCTCGGGGACAGATACGCAGTATTTT.